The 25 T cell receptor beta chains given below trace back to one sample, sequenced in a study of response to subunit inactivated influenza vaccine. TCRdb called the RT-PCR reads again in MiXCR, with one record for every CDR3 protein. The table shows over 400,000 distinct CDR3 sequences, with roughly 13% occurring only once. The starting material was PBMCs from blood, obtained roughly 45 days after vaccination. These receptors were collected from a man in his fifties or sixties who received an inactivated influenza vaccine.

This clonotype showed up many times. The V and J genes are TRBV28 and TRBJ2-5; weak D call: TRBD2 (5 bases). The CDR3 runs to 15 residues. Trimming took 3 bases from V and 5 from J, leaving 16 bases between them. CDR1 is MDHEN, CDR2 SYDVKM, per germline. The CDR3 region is CASSLGDHSGETQYF. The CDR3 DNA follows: TGTGCCAGCAGTTTGGGAGACCACTCTGGGGAGACCCAGTACTTC. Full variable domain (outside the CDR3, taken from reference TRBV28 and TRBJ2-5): DVKVTQSSRYLVKRTGEKVFLECVQDMDHENMFWYRQDPGLGLRLIYFSYDVKMKEKGDIPEGYSVSREKKERFSLILESASTNQTSMYLCASSLGDHSGETQYFGPGTRLLVL.

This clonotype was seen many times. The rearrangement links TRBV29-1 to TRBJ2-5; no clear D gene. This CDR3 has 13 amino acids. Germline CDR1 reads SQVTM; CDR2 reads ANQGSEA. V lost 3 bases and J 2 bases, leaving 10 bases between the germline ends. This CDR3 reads CSVDGQRQETQYF. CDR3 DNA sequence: TGCAGCGTTGACGGCCAGAGACAAGAGACCCAGTACTTC.

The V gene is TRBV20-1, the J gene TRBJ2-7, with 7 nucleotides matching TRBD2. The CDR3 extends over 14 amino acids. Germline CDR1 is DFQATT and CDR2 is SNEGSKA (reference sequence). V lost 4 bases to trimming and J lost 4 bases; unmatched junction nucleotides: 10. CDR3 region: CSAIIAGGLYEQYF. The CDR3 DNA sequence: TGCAGTGCTATCATAGCGGGTGGTTTGTACGAGCAGTACTTC.

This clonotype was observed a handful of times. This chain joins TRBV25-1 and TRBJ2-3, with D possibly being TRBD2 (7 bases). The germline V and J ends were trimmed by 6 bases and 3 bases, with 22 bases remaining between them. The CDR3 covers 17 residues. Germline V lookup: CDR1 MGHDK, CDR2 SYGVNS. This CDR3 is CASREAGHPIWTDTQYF. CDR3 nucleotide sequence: TGTGCCAGCAGGGAAGCGGGACACCCGATTTGGACAGATACGCAGTATTTT.

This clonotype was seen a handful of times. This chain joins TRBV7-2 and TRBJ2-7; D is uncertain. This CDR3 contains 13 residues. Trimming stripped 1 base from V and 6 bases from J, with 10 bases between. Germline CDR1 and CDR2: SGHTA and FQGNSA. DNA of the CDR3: TGTGCCAGCAGCTTAGAAGTGGTGGGCGAGCAGTACTTC. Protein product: CASSLEVVGEQYF.

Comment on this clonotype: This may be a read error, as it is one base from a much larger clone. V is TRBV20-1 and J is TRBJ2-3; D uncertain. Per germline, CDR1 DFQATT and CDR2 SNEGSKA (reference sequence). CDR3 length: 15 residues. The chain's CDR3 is CCARDIQLFTDTQYF. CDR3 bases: TGCTGTGCTAGAGATATACAGCTTTTCACAGATACGCAGTATTTT.

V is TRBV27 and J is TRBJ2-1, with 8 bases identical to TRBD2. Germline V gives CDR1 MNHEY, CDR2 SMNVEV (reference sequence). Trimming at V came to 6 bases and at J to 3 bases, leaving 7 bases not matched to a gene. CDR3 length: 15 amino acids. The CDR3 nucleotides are TGTGCCAGCAGCCAGAGCGGGGGCCACTACAATGAGCAGTTCTTC. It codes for CASSQSGGHYNEQFF.

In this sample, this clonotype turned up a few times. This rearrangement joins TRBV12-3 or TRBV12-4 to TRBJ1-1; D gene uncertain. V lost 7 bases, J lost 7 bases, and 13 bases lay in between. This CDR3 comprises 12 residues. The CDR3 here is CASTQTGNEAFF. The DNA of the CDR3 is TGTGCCAGCACCCAGACGGGAAATGAAGCTTTCTTT.

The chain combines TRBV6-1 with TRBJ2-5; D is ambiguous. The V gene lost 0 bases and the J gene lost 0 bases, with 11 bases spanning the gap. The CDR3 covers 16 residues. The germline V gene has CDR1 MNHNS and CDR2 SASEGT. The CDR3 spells CASSEAMRSNQETQYF. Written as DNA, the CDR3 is TGTGCCAGCAGTGAAGCGATGCGGAGCAACCAAGAGACCCAGTACTTC.

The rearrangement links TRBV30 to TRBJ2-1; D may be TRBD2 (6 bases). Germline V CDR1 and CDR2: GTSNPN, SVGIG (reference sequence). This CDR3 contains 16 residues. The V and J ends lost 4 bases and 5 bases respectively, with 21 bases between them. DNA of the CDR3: TGTGCCTGGACCTCAGGAGGGGCGGGCCGAAACAATGAGCAGTTCTTC. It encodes CAWTSGGAGRNNEQFF.

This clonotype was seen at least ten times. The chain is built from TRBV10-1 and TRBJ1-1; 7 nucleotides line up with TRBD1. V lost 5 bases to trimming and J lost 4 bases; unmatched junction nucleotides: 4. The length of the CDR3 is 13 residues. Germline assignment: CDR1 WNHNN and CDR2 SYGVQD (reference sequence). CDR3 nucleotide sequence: TGCGCCAGCAGTTGGGCAGGGGGCACTGAAGCTTTCTTT. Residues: CASSWAGGTEAFF.

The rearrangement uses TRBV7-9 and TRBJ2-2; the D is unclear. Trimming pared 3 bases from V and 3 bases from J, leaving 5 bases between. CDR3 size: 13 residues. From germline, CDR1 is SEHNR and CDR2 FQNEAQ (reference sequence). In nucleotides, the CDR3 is TGTGCCAGCAGCTTCGAGTACACCGGGGAGCTGTTTTTT. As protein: CASSFEYTGELFF.

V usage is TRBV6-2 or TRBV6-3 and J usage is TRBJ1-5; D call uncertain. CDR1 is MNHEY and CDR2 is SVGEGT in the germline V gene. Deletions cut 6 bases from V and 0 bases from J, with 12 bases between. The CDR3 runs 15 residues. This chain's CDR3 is CASRRPGGSNQPQHF. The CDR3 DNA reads TGTGCCAGCAGGCGCCCAGGCGGTAGCAATCAGCCCCAGCATTTT.

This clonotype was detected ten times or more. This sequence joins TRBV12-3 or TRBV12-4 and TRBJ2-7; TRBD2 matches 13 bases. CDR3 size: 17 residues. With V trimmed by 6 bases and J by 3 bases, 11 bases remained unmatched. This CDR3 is CASRGTSGAKTDYEQYF. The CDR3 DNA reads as TGTGCCAGCAGGGGGACTAGCGGGGCCAAAACCGACTACGAGCAGTACTTC.

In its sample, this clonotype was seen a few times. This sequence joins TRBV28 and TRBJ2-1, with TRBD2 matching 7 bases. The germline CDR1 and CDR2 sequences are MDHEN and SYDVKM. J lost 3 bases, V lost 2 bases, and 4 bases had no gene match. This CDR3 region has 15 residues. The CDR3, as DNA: TGTGCCAGCAGTTTAACCCCTAGCGGCTACAATGAGCAGTTCTTC. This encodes CASSLTPSGYNEQFF.

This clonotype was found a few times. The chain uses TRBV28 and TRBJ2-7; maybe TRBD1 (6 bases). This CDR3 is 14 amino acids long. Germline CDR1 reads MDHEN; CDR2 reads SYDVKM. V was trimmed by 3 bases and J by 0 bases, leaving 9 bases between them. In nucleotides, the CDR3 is TGTGCCAGCAGTTTTCAGGGGCCCTCCTACGAGCAGTACTTC. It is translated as CASSFQGPSYEQYF.

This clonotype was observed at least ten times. CDR3 loop: CASSLRGKETQYF. The CDR3 DNA follows: TGTGCCAGCAGTTTACGGGGGAAAGAGACCCAGTACTTC. The rearrangement joins TRBV28 to TRBJ2-5, with D tentatively TRBD2 (6 bases). Germline CDR1 and CDR2: MDHEN and SYDVKM. Trimming shortened V by 2 bases and J by 3 bases, and 7 bases separated the two germline ends. This CDR3 has 13 residues.

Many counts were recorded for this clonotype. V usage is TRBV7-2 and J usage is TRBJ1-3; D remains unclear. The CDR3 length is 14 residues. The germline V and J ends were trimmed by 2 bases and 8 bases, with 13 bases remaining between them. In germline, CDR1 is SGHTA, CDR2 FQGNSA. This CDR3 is CASSLIHFVDTIYF. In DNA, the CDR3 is TGTGCCAGCAGCTTAATTCATTTCGTGGACACCATATATTTT. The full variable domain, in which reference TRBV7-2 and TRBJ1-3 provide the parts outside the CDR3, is GAGVSQSPSNKVTEKGKDVELRCDPISGHTALYWYRQSLGQGLEFLIYFQGNSAPDKSGLPSDRFSAERTGGSVSTLTIQRTQQEDSAVYLCASSLIHFVDTIYFGEGSWLTVV.

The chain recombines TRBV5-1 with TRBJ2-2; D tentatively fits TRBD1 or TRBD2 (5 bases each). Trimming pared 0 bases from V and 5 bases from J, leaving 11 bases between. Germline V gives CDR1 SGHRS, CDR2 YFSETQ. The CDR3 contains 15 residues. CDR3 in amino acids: CASSLAGPQTGELFF. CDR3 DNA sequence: TGCGCCAGCAGCTTGGCGGGGCCCCAAACCGGGGAGCTGTTTTTT.

CDR3 residues: CASSRWGFGQETQYF. CDR3 DNA: TGCGCCAGCAGCCGGTGGGGGTTTGGGCAAGAGACCCAGTACTTC. The gene calls are TRBV4-1 and TRBJ2-5; either TRBD1 or TRBD2 may supply D (5 bases each). Trimming took off 4 bases at V and 2 bases at J, with 14 bases between the two ends. The CDR3 is made up of 15 amino acids. Germline V CDR1 and CDR2: MGHRA, YSYEKL.

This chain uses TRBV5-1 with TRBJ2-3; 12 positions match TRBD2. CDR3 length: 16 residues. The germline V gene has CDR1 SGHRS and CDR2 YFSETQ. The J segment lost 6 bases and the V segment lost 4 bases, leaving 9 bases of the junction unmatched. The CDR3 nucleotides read TGCGCCAGCAGCCCTAGCGGGAGGGCCGGGCCCGATACGCAGTATTTT. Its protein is CASSPSGRAGPDTQYF.

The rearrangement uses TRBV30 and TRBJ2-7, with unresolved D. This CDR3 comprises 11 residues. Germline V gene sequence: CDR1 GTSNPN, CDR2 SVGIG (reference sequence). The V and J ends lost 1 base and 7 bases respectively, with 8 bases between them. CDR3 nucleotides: TGTGCCTGGAGTGAATACACTGAGCAGTACTTC. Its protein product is CAWSEYTEQYF.

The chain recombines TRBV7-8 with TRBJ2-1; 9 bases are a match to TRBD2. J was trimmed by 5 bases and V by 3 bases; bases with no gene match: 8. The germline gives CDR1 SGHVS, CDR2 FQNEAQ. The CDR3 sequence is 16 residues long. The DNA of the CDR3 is TGTGCCAGCAGCTTCCCAGCGGGAGGAACCCACAATGAGCAGTTCTTC. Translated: CASSFPAGGTHNEQFF.

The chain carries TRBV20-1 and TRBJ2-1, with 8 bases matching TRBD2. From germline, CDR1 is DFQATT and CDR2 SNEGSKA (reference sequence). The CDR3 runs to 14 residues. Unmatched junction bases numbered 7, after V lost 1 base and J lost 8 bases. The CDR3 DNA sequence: TGCAGTGCTAGAGGCTACGGGACTAGATATGAGCAGTTCTTC. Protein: CSARGYGTRYEQFF.

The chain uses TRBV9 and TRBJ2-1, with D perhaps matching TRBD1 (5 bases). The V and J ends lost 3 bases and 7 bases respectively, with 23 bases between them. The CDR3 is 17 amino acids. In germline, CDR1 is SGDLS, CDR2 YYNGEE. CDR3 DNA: TGTGCCAGCAGCGGAGATCGGTGGACAAGCGAACGTAATGAGCAGTTCTTC. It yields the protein CASSGDRWTSERNEQFF.